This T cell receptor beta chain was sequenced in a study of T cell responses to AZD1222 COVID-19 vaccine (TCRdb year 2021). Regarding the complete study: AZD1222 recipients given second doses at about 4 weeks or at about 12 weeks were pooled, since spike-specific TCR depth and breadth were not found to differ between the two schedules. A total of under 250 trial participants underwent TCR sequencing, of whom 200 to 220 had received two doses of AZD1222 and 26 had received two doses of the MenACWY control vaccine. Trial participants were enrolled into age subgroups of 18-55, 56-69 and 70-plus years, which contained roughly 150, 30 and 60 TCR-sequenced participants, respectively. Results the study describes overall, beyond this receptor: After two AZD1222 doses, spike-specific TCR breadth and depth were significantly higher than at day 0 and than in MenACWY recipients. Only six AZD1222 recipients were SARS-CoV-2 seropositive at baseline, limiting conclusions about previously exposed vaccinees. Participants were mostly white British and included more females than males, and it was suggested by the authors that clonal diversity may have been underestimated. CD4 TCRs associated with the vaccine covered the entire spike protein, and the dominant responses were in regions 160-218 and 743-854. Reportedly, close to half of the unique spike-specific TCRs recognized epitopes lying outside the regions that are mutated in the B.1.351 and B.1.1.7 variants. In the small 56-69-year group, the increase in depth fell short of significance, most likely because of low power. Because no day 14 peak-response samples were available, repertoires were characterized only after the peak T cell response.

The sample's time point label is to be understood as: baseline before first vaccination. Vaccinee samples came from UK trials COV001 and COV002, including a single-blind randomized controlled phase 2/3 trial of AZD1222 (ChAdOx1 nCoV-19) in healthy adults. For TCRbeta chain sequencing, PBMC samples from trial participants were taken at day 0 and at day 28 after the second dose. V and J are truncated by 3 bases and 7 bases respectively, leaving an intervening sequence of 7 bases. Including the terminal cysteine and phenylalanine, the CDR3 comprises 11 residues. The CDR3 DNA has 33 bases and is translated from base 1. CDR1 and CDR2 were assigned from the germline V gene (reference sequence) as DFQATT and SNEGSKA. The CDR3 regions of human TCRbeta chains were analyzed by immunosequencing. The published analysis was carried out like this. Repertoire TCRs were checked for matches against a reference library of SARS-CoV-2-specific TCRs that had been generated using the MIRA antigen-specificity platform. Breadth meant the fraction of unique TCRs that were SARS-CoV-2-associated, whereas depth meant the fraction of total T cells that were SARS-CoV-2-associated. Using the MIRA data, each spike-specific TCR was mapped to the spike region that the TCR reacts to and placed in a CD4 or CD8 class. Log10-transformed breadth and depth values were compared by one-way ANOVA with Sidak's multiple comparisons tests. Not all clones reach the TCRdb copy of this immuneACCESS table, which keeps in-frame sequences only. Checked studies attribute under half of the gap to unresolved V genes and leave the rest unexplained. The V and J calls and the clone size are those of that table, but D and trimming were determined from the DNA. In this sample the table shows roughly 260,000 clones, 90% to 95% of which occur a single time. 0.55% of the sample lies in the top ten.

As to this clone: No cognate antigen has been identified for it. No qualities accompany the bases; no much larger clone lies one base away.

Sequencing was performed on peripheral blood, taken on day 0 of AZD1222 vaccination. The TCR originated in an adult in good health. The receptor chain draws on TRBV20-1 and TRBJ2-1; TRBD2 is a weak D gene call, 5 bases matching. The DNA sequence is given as TGCAGTGCTAGCCGGGGAAATGAGCAGTTCTTC. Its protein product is CSASRGNEQFF.